The rows below give T cell receptor beta chains drawn from one sample of a study of cytomegalovirus exposure and HLA in healthy donors. The method was immunoSEQ multiplex PCR; TCRdb's version includes in-frame clones alone and lacks a portion of them. The data hold about 150,000 clones, with about 86% observed a single time. What was sequenced was PBMCs. The receptors stem from a human donor in good health. CDR3s include the opening cysteine and the closing phenylalanine or tryptophan. D genes are given only for firm matches. Only part of the rows carry a size: once, few, many, or a class if the clone is expanded.

size	length	V	J	D	DNA	CDR3
.	14	TRBV5-8	TRBJ1-4	TRBD1	TGTGCCAGCAGAAAAACAGGGGGCGTTGAAAAACTGTTTTTT	CASRKTGGVEKLFF
.	14	TRBV7-8	TRBJ1-1	TRBD1	TGTGCCAGCAGCTTTGGACAGGAGAACACTGAAGCTTTCTTT	CASSFGQENTEAFF
.	18	TRBV18	TRBJ2-1	.	TGTGCCAGCTCATCAACCCCCTCTATAACGGGAGTGTACAATGAGCAGTTCTTC	CASSSTPSITGVYNEQFF
.	15	TRBV5-1	TRBJ2-1	.	TGCGCCAGCAACCTTGGGGGGGGCACCTACAATGAGCAGTTCTTC	CASNLGGGTYNEQFF
once	14	TRBV6-6	TRBJ1-2	.	TGTGCCAGCAGTTACTCCGGGCAGGGCTATGGCTACACCTTC	CASSYSGQGYGYTF
.	19	TRBV2	TRBJ2-4	TRBD1	TGTGCCAGCAGTGAAAAGGGGACAGGGCTTATTTTAGCCAAAAACATTCAGTACTTC	CASSEKGTGLILAKNIQYF
.	15	TRBV6-6	TRBJ1-5	.	TGTGCCAGCCGTCGTGAGGGAGGTTACGATCAGCCCCAGCATTTT	CASRREGGYDQPQHF
.	14	TRBV11-1	TRBJ2-1	TRBD1	TGTGCCAGCAGCTACTCGACAGGGGGCGATGAGCAGTTCTTC	CASSYSTGGDEQFF
.	13	TRBV29-1	TRBJ1-1	TRBD1	TGCAGCGTTGGGGCAGGGGGGAACACTGAAGCTTTCTTT	CSVGAGGNTEAFF
.	14	TRBV7-3	TRBJ2-2	.	TGTGCCAGCAGCCTCCGGAGGGACACCGGGGAGCTGTTTTTT	CASSLRRDTGELFF
.	17	TRBV7-9	TRBJ2-1	.	TGTGCCAGCAGCTCCTCGCGCAATCTAATACCCTACAATGAGCAGTTCTTC	CASSSSRNLIPYNEQFF
few	15	TRBV2	TRBJ2-5	.	TGTGCCAGCACCAACCCCTGGGGAGGCCAAGAGACCCAGTACTTC	CASTNPWGGQETQYF
.	13	TRBV11-1	TRBJ1-1	TRBD1	TGTGCCGTTCATTCCGGGACAGGGACTGAAGCTTTCTTT	CAVHSGTGTEAFF
once	14	TRBV4-1	TRBJ1-6	.	TGCGCCAGCAGCCAAACGCGGTTTAATTCACCCCTCCACTTT	CASSQTRFNSPLHF
.	14	TRBV6-5	TRBJ2-7	TRBD1	TGTGCCAGCAGCCCCGGGACAGGGGTCTACGAGCAGTACTTC	CASSPGTGVYEQYF
.	17	TRBV2	TRBJ2-5	TRBD1	TGTGCCAGCAGTGTCTCCGTCGTTGGGCAGGGGGCGGAGACCCAGTACTTC	CASSVSVVGQGAETQYF
few	14	TRBV4-1	TRBJ1-2	.	TGCGCCAGCAGCCATCAGGTTCGAGACTATGGCTACACCTTC	CASSHQVRDYGYTF
.	12	TRBV28	TRBJ2-1	.	TGTGCCAGCAGCCTTCTCCAGAATGAGCAGTTCTTC	CASSLLQNEQFF
.	17	TRBV10-3	TRBJ2-2	TRBD1	TGTGCCATCAGTGAGTCGGACAGGGGGCGGAAAACCGGGGAGCTGTTTTTT	CAISESDRGRKTGELFF
.	13	TRBV29-1	TRBJ1-1	.	TGCAGCGTTGTCAGGAGGATGAACACTGAAGCTTTCTTT	CSVVRRMNTEAFF
.	21	TRBV27	TRBJ1-6	.	TGTGCCAGCAGTTCATATGGTGGGTCGGGAGCAGTGCTCAACTATAATTCACCCCTCCACTTT	CASSSYGGSGAVLNYNSPLHF
.	15	TRBV27	TRBJ2-1	TRBD1	TGTGCCAGCAGGGGACAGGGGGTCTCCTACAATGAGCAGTTCTTC	CASRGQGVSYNEQFF
once	14	TRBV5-4	TRBJ1-2	TRBD1	TGTGCCAGCAGCACGGGACAGCCTGGAGGTGGCTACACCTTC	CASSTGQPGGGYTF
.	11	TRBV11-2	TRBJ2-1	.	TGTGCCAGCAGCTTAAGCTATGAGCAGTTCTTC	CASSLSYEQFF
.	19	TRBV7-2	TRBJ2-3	TRBD2	TGTGCCAGCAGCTCGACTAGCGGATCGGGATTAAGCCACACAGATACGCAGTATTTT	CASSSTSGSGLSHTDTQYF
once	13	TRBV2	TRBJ2-5	.	TGTGCCAGCAGTACCCGGGAAGGGGAGACCCAGTACTTC	CASSTREGETQYF
.	14	TRBV15	TRBJ1-5	.	TGTGCCACCAGCACCCACCGGGTGAATCAGCCCCAGCATTTT	CATSTHRVNQPQHF
once	18	TRBV25-1	TRBJ2-3	TRBD2	TGTGCCAGCAGTGGGAGGACTAGCGGACTAACTAGCACAGATACGCAGTATTTT	CASSGRTSGLTSTDTQYF
.	15	TRBV2	TRBJ1-5	.	TGTGCCAGCAGTGAAGGGCTGCACCTCAATCAGCCCCAGCATTTT	CASSEGLHLNQPQHF
.	15	TRBV7-3	TRBJ2-3	TRBD2	TGTGCCAGCAGCTTATCAGCGGGACGCACAGATACGCAGTATTTT	CASSLSAGRTDTQYF
few	14	TRBV2	TRBJ1-4	TRBD1	TGTGCCAGCAGCCGCACAGGGGGCTGGGAAAAACTGTTTTTT	CASSRTGGWEKLFF
.	16	TRBV5-1	TRBJ2-3	TRBD1	TGCGCCAGCAGCTACGGGACAGCCCTTCGGACAGATACGCAGTATTTT	CASSYGTALRTDTQYF
.	18	TRBV4-2	TRBJ2-1	TRBD2	TGTGCCAGCAGCCAAGATAATACCGGGACTAGCCTCTACAATGAGCAGTTCTTC	CASSQDNTGTSLYNEQFF
once	18	TRBV5-4	TRBJ1-1	TRBD1	TGTGCCAGCAGCAAGCCGGGACAGGGTCCTATTATGAACACTGAAGCTTTCTTT	CASSKPGQGPIMNTEAFF
.	15	TRBV6-6	TRBJ2-1	.	TGTGCCAGCAGGGTTGGGGTGGGGGGCTACAATGAGCAGTTCTTC	CASRVGVGGYNEQFF
.	15	TRBV6-5	TRBJ2-1	TRBD1	TGTGCCAGCAGCCTTGGGACAGGGTCCTACAATGAGCAGTTCTTC	CASSLGTGSYNEQFF
once	15	TRBV5-6	TRBJ1-6	TRBD1	TGTGCCAGCAGCGGACAGGGACTCGGCAATTCACCCCTCCACTTT	CASSGQGLGNSPLHF
.	14	TRBV30	TRBJ1-4	.	TGTGCCTGGAGTTCAGGGAAAGGGGATGAAAAACTGTTTTTT	CAWSSGKGDEKLFF
.	15	TRBV19	TRBJ2-3	.	TGTGCCAGTAGCTTAGAGGGTATCTTCACAGATACGCAGTATTTT	CASSLEGIFTDTQYF
.	14	TRBV5-4	TRBJ2-7	.	TGTGCCAGCAAGAGAGGCGGGACCTCCTACGAGCAGTACTTC	CASKRGGTSYEQYF
few	14	TRBV18	TRBJ1-2	.	TGTGCCAGCTCTCCGTCAGGGGAGCACCTTGGCTACACCTTC	CASSPSGEHLGYTF
.	13	TRBV28	TRBJ2-7	.	TGTGCCAGCTCACTCGGGAGCGGCTACGAGCAGTACTTC	CASSLGSGYEQYF
.	15	TRBV5-1	TRBJ2-1	.	TGCGCCAGCAGCCCCGGGACTGGACTATACAATGAGCAGTTCTTC	CASSPGTGLYNEQFF
.	17	TRBV4-3	TRBJ2-1	TRBD2	TGCGCCAGCAGCCAAGGAATATCGGGGGGGCCAGGCAATGAGCAGTTCTTC	CASSQGISGGPGNEQFF
.	15	TRBV19	TRBJ2-7	TRBD2	TGTGCCAGTAGTATTCCGGGGGGTAGCTCCTACGAGCAGTACTTC	CASSIPGGSSYEQYF
.	11	TRBV29-1	TRBJ2-1	.	TGCAGCGTTCTCCTCGGGACAAAGCAGTTCTTC	CSVLLGTKQFF
.	12	TRBV6-1	TRBJ1-6	.	TGTGCCAGCAGCCAAAGAGGCTCACCCCTCCACTTT	CASSQRGSPLHF
.	18	TRBV4-3	TRBJ2-2	TRBD2	TGCGCCAGCAGCCAAGAGGTAGCGGGGGGGCCTCGCACCGGGGAGCTGTTTTTT	CASSQEVAGGPRTGELFF
.	15	TRBV6-5	TRBJ2-1	TRBD2	TGTGCCAGCATCCTAGCGGGGGTCTCCTACAATGAGCAGTTCTTC	CASILAGVSYNEQFF
.	16	TRBV19	TRBJ1-3	.	TGTGCCAGTACCCAAAGGAGGTGGGGGGTCGGAAACACCATATATTTT	CASTQRRWGVGNTIYF